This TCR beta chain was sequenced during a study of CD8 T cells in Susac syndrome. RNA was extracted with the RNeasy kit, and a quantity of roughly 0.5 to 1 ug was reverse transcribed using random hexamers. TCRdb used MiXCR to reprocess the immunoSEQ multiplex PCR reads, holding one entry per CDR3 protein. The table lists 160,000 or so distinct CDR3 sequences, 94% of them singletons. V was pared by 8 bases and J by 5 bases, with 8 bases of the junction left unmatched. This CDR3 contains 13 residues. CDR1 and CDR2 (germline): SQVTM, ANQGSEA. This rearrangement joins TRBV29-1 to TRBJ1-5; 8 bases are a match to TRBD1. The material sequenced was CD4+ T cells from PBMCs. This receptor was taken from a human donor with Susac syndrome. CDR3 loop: CSRSGQGDQPQHF. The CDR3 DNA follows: TGCAGCAGATCCGGACAGGGAGATCAGCCCCAGCATTTT.